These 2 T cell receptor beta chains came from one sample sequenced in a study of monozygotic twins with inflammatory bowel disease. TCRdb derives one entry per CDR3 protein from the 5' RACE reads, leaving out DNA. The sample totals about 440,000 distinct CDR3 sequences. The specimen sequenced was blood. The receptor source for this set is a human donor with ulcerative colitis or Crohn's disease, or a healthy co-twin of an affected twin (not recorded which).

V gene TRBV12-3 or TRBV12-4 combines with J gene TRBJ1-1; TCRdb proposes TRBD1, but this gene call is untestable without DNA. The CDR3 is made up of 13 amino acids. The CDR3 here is CASSLRQGAQAFF.

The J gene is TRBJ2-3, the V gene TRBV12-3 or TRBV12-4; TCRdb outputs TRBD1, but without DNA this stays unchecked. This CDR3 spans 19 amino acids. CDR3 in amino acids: CASSLRGTGAGISTDTQYF.